This entry is about one T cell receptor (beta chain). This sample is drawn from a study of PD-L1 blockade in urothelial cancer. Time point denoted: pretreatment peripheral blood. Spiking each PCR with synthetic TCR analog templates was performed. The data were produced by immunoSEQ multiplex PCR, yet TCRdb's version contains in-frame clones alone and is incomplete. The sample has roughly 77,000 clones; 84% are singletons. Germline V gene sequence: CDR1 KGHSH, CDR2 LQKENI. V lost 4 bases, J lost 1 base, and 5 bases lay in between. The length of the CDR3 is 12 residues. This receptor was obtained from a woman aged 65 to 85 with urothelial cancer. The sequenced sample was PBMCs, obtained around atezolizumab (anti-PD-L1) treatment. The rearrangement joins TRBV18 to TRBJ2-7; maybe TRBD1 (5 bases). CDR3 in amino acids: CASSQGSYEQYF. CDR3 sequence (DNA): TGTGCCAGCTCACAGGGGTCCTACGAGCAGTACTTC.